Presented here are 10 T cell receptor beta chains from one specimen sequenced in a study of cytomegalovirus exposure and HLA in healthy donors. Primers included in the PCR were 60 Vbeta and 13 Jbeta primers. Profiled with immunoSEQ multiplex PCR; TCRdb holds only in-frame clones, not every one. Of around 120,000 clones listed, about three quarters are singletons. Sequenced material: PBMCs. All receptors derive from a man between 60 and 75 years old in good health and CMV-seropositive.

The rearrangement joins TRBV4-1 to TRBJ2-1; 7 nucleotides line up with TRBD2. J was trimmed by 7 bases and V by 0 bases; bases with no gene match: 15. CDR3 size: 18 residues. Looked up from germline, CDR1 is MGHRA and CDR2 is YSYEKL. CDR3 nucleotide sequence: TGCGCCAGCAGCCAAGATACGGGAGGAAGGTTTCGGCGTAATGAGCAGTTCTTC. It codes for CASSQDTGGRFRRNEQFF.

This clone was detected a few times. This chain joins TRBV9 and TRBJ2-1, with D perhaps matching TRBD2 (5 bases). This CDR3 region has 16 residues. Germline V lookup: CDR1 SGDLS, CDR2 YYNGEE. V lost 0 bases and J 3 bases, leaving 13 bases between the germline ends. CDR3 DNA sequence: TGTGCCAGCAGCGTAGAGCGGAACCCCGACTACAATGAGCAGTTCTTC. Translating it yields CASSVERNPDYNEQFF. Full variable domain (outside the CDR3, taken from reference TRBV9 and TRBJ2-1): DSGVTQTPKHLITATGQRVTLRCSPRSGDLSVYWYQQSLDQGLQFLIQYYNGEERAKGNILERFSAQQFPDLHSELNLSSLELGDSALYFCASSVERNPDYNEQFFGPGTRLTVL.

This clone was observed a few times. J is TRBJ2-5 and V is TRBV4-1, with TRBD2 matching over 7 bases. V lost 3 bases and J lost 4; bases outside the gene matches: 17. In germline, CDR1 is MGHRA, CDR2 YSYEKL. This CDR3 spans 18 amino acids. In nucleotides, the CDR3 is TGCGCCAGCAGCCACCCTTTAGCAGCTGGAGGGAGGGGAGAGACCCAGTACTTC. This translates into CASSHPLAAGGRGETQYF.

J is TRBJ1-2 and V is TRBV2, with D unresolved. The CDR3 is 14 residues long. V dropped 3 bases and J dropped 5 bases, with 13 bases sitting between them. Per the germline V gene, CDR1 is SNHLY and CDR2 is FYNNEI. The CDR3 DNA is TGTGCCAGCAGTGATCTGGGAGGTACTTATGGCTACACCTTC. Its translation: CASSDLGGTYGYTF.

This rearrangement joins TRBV5-4 to TRBJ2-7, with a weak D call TRBD1 (7 bases). The V end lost 4 bases, the J end lost 6 bases, and 23 bases lay between the germline ends. Per the germline V gene, CDR1 is SGHNT and CDR2 is YYREEE (reference sequence). The CDR3 loop spans 16 amino acids. CDR3 sequence: CASSDRDRRTTLEQYF. Written as DNA, the CDR3 is TGTGCCAGCAGCGACCGGGACAGACGGACTACTCTCGAGCAGTACTTC.

Written as DNA, the CDR3 is TGTGCCAGCAGCCCAGCCGGACTGCCCCGGGTTACGCAGTATTTT. It is translated as CASSPAGLPRVTQYF. V and J are TRBV9 and TRBJ2-3, with D maybe TRBD2 (5 bases). This CDR3 has 15 amino acids. The germline V gene encodes CDR1 SGDLS and CDR2 YYNGEE. V shed 4 bases and J shed 8 bases, with 20 bases lying between them.

The V and J genes are TRBV2 and TRBJ2-7; D uncertain. The CDR3 runs 13 residues. V was trimmed by 8 bases and J by 5 bases, leaving 16 bases between them. Germline V gives CDR1 SNHLY, CDR2 FYNNEI. The CDR3 spells CASAPRSINEQYF. In DNA form, the CDR3 reads TGTGCCAGCGCCCCGAGGAGTATCAACGAGCAGTACTTC.

This chain joins TRBV5-6 and TRBJ2-7; 12 bases map to TRBD2. V gave up 4 bases and J gave up 2 bases; unmatched junction bases: 7. Germline lookup yields CDR1 SGHDT and CDR2 YYEEEE. This CDR3 contains 16 residues. This CDR3 is CASSTLTSGRPYEQYF. The DNA for the CDR3 is TGTGCCAGCAGCACGCTGACTAGCGGGAGACCCTACGAGCAGTACTTC.

This chain connects TRBV13 to TRBJ2-7, with 11 bases aligning to TRBD2. CDR1 is PRHDT, CDR2 FYEKMQ, per germline (reference sequence). The CDR3 runs 16 residues. J lost 1 base, V lost 5 bases, and 7 bases had no gene match. The CDR3 is CASSPMTSGASYEQYF. The DNA for the CDR3 is TGTGCCAGCAGCCCCATGACTAGCGGGGCATCCTACGAGCAGTACTTC.

V usage is TRBV30 and J usage is TRBJ1-5; D ambiguous. Deletions cut 0 bases from V and 1 base from J, with 16 bases between. The CDR3 extends over 17 amino acids. Germline V lookup: CDR1 GTSNPN, CDR2 SVGIG (reference sequence). The CDR3 sequence is CAWSVNRPRRSNQPQHF. The CDR3 DNA reads as TGTGCCTGGAGTGTAAACCGCCCTCGGCGGAGCAATCAGCCCCAGCATTTT.